These 9 T cell receptor beta chains were sequenced from one sample in a study of blood T cell repertoires in COVID-19. Measured with immunoSEQ multiplex PCR; TCRdb has only the in-frame clones, and not every one. The table shows about 430,000 clones, with about 88% occurring only once. The sample was PBMCs or T cells enriched from blood (not recorded which). The receptors shown here come from a woman aged 18-35 years who had been exposed to COVID-19.

The chain employs TRBV5-3 and TRBJ2-2; 7 bases are a match to TRBD2. TRBV5-3 has ORF status, its function being uncertain. This CDR3 contains 16 residues. Germline trimming cut 2 bases from V and 3 bases from J; bases unmatched to any gene: 7. CDR3 in amino acids: CARSFSGIEDTGELFF. The CDR3 DNA sequence: TGTGCCAGAAGCTTCAGCGGGATAGAGGACACCGGGGAGCTGTTTTTT.

The chain is built from TRBV28 and TRBJ2-5, with TRBD1 identical over 10 bases. V lost 6 bases to trimming and J lost 3 bases; unmatched junction nucleotides: 7. Germline V gene lookup returns CDR1 MDHEN and CDR2 SYDVKM. This CDR3 has 15 residues. Here the CDR3 reads CASSRPGTGEETQYF. As DNA, the CDR3 is TGTGCCAGCAGCCGTCCCGGGACAGGGGAAGAGACCCAGTACTTC.

This clone was recorded only once. The rearrangement uses TRBV19 and TRBJ1-5; possible D gene TRBD1, 6 bases. The germline gives CDR1 LNHDA, CDR2 SQIVND (reference sequence). The CDR3 runs 13 residues. With 4 bases removed from V and 8 bases from J, the gap between germline ends came to 12 bases. Here the CDR3 reads CASSRQGIEPQHF. Written as DNA, the CDR3 is TGTGCCAGTAGTAGGCAGGGGATCGAGCCCCAGCATTTT.

V and J are TRBV5-6 and TRBJ2-3; 11 bases match TRBD2. Germline V gene data show CDR1 as SGHDT and CDR2 as YYEEEE. After removal of 4 bases from V and 2 bases from J, the junction contained 9 bases not matched to a gene. The CDR3 loop spans 17 amino acids. CDR3 protein: CASSAETGLADTDTQYF. Written as DNA, the CDR3 is TGTGCCAGCAGCGCCGAAACGGGACTAGCGGACACAGATACGCAGTATTTT.

This chain links TRBV6-1 with TRBJ2-5; 9 bases are a match to TRBD1. Germline-derived CDR1 and CDR2 are MNHNS and SASEGT. V lost 0 bases and J lost 11; bases outside the gene matches: 10. The CDR3 has 15 amino acids. The CDR3 bases are TGTGCCAGCAGTGAAGCGCCGGGACAGGGAAGATCTCAGTACTTC. Its translation: CASSEAPGQGRSQYF.

Regarding this clone: The identical CDR3 is also encoded by other nucleotide sequences in the sample. The rearrangement uses TRBV19 and TRBJ1-1; tentatively, D is TRBD1 (6 bases). The V gene lost 6 bases and the J gene lost 1 base, with 9 bases spanning the gap. CDR3 length: 13 amino acids. The germline gives CDR1 LNHDA, CDR2 SQIVND (reference sequence). The CDR3 spells CASRDRANTEAFF. CDR3 coding DNA: TGTGCCAGTAGGGACAGAGCGAACACTGAAGCTTTCTTT.

This chain links TRBV21-1 with TRBJ2-5; the table's D call, TRBD2, was not checked against the DNA. TRBV21-1 is a listed pseudogene. This CDR3 spans 11 amino acids. The DNA for the CDR3 is TGTGCCAGCAGCAAACGTGAGACCCAGTACTTC. It yields the protein CASSKRETQYF.

The V gene is TRBV9, the J gene TRBJ2-3; D is possibly TRBD2 (6 bases). Germline CDR1 and CDR2: SGDLS and YYNGEE. The CDR3 consists of 15 residues. Between the trimmed V and J ends, which lost 1 base and 1 base, there was a span of 10 bases. The CDR3 DNA reads as TGTGCCAGCAGCGTATCCTCTAGCGGCACAGATACGCAGTATTTT. Protein sequence: CASSVSSSGTDTQYF. The variable domain in full, completed from reference TRBV9 and TRBJ2-3, reads DSGVTQTPKHLITATGQRVTLRCSPRSGDLSVYWYQQSLDQGLQFLIQYYNGEERAKGNILERFSAQQFPDLHSELNLSSLELGDSALYFCASSVSSSGTDTQYFGPGTRLTVL.

This clone occurred many times. The rearrangement links TRBV2 to TRBJ2-7, with D possibly matching TRBD1 (6 bases). Germline V gene lookup returns CDR1 SNHLY and CDR2 FYNNEI. The CDR3 runs 11 residues. The V gene lost 7 bases and the J gene lost 3 bases, with 7 bases spanning the gap. The CDR3 region has the DNA TGTGCCAGCAAGGGGGTCTACGAGCAGTACTTC. Translated, it gives CASKGVYEQYF.